Following are 5 T cell receptor beta chains from one sample sequenced in a study of T cell responses to AZD1222 COVID-19 vaccine. The data were produced by immunoSEQ multiplex PCR, yet TCRdb's version contains in-frame clones alone and is incomplete. This sample has 150,000 to 200,000 clones, with approximately 92% found just once. Specimen: peripheral blood, collected on day 0 of AZD1222 vaccination. These receptors all stem from an adult in good health.

This CDR3 is CAISERQGMNTEAFF. The CDR3 DNA is TGTGCCATCAGTGAGCGACAGGGTATGAACACTGAAGCTTTCTTT. The chain recombines TRBV10-3 with TRBJ1-1; 7 nucleotides line up with TRBD1. The CDR3 contains 15 residues. Unmatched junction bases numbered 3, after V lost 2 bases and J lost 0 bases. Looked up from germline, CDR1 is ENHRY and CDR2 is SYGVKD.

The V and J genes are TRBV2 and TRBJ1-1; no firm D call. Germline loops: CDR1 SNHLY, CDR2 FYNNEI. Trimming stripped 0 bases from V and 4 bases from J, with 9 bases between. The CDR3 totals 14 residues. The CDR3 DNA reads as TGTGCCAGCAGTGAAGCCCCCGGTACCACTGAAGCTTTCTTT. This encodes CASSEAPGTTEAFF.

This clone came up once. The chain has TRBV3-1 (or the pseudogene TRBV3-2) and TRBJ2-7; TRBD2 matches at 10 bases. This CDR3 is 14 amino acids long. Germline assignment: CDR1 LGHDT and CDR2 YNNKEL (reference sequence). With 4 bases clipped from V and 5 bases from J, the junction kept 5 bases outside the gene matches. This chain's CDR3 is CASSLWTSGNEQYF. CDR3 bases: TGTGCCAGCAGCCTTTGGACTAGCGGAAACGAGCAGTACTTC.

The rearrangement joins TRBV11-2 to TRBJ2-7, with 7 bases lining up with TRBD1. V shed 5 bases and J 4 bases; nucleotides not matched to a gene: 8. Germline V gene sequence: CDR1 SGHAT, CDR2 FQNNGV. The length of the CDR3 is 14 residues. The CDR3 region is CASSQGNRGYEQYF. CDR3 bases: TGTGCCAGCAGCCAAGGGAACAGGGGTTACGAGCAGTACTTC.

This clone has more than one count but fewer than ten. The chain links TRBV2 to TRBJ1-5, with D unclear. The CDR3 sequence is 15 residues long. V lost 6 bases to trimming and J lost 1 base, with 13 bases between them. CDR1 and CDR2 (germline): SNHLY, FYNNEI. For the CDR3, the DNA is TGTGCCAGCAGCGCGGACGGTATAAGCAATCAGCCCCAGCATTTT. This translates into CASSADGISNQPQHF.